These T cell receptor beta chains were read from a single sample in a study of T cell responses to AZD1222 COVID-19 vaccine. The data were produced by immunoSEQ multiplex PCR, yet TCRdb's version contains in-frame clones alone and is incomplete. Of hundreds of thousands of clones listed, roughly 91% are singletons. Sequenced material: peripheral blood, taken on day 0 of MenACWY control vaccination. These receptors came from an adult in good health. Each CDR3 is given with its conserved first and last residue. Fields, in order: D gene, V gene, J gene, clone size, CDR3 DNA, CDR3 protein. A D gene is named only where the DNA matches it firmly. Clone size is given for some rows only: seen once, a few or many times, or a class if the clone is expanded.

>-|TRBV11-3|TRBJ2-7|-
TGTGCCAGCAGCTTCAGTGGACGGGGGACCTACGAGCAGTACTTC
CASSFSGRGTYEQYF
>-|TRBV5-6|TRBJ2-7|once
TGTGCCAGCAGCTTCCTCTACGAGCAGTACTTC
CASSFLYEQYF
>-|TRBV6-4|TRBJ1-6|-
TGTGCCAGCAGTGTCTCACCGGGGAATTCACCCCTCCACTTT
CASSVSPGNSPLHF
>TRBD1|TRBV5-1|TRBJ2-3|-
TGCGCCAGCAGCTTGACAGGGTCACAGGGGTTGGGCACAGATACGCAGTATTTT
CASSLTGSQGLGTDTQYF
>-|TRBV6-5|TRBJ1-3|-
TGTGCCAGCAGGTCACAGGGAAATGGAAACACCATATATTTT
CASRSQGNGNTIYF
>TRBD1|TRBV29-1|TRBJ2-3|-
TGCAGCGTCTCACAGGGGAGCACAGATACGCAGTATTTT
CSVSQGSTDTQYF
>-|TRBV3-1/TRBV3-2|TRBJ2-1|-
TGTGCCAGCAGTTTCTTCGAGTACAATGAGCAGTTCTTC
CASSFFEYNEQFF
>-|TRBV11-2|TRBJ1-6|-
TGTGCCAGCAGCTTAGTGGATAGGGGAAATTCACCCCTCCACTTT
CASSLVDRGNSPLHF
>-|TRBV3-1/TRBV3-2|TRBJ1-6|-
TGTGCCAGCAGCCAAGGGACAGATAATTCACCCCTCCACTTT
CASSQGTDNSPLHF
>-|TRBV18|TRBJ1-2|-
TGTGCCAGCTCACCACCGGTGGGTGGCGAGAGCTATGGCTACACCTTC
CASSPPVGGESYGYTF
>TRBD1|TRBV19|TRBJ1-1|-
TGTGCCAGTAGACCCGGACAGGGCGCGACGTTGACTGAAGCTTTCTTT
CASRPGQGATLTEAFF
>-|TRBV13|TRBJ1-2|-
TGTGCCAGCAGCGTAGGGGGGCTTGGCTACACCTTC
CASSVGGLGYTF
>-|TRBV24-1|TRBJ1-2|-
TGTGCCACCAGTGACCAACGACGGGGTTCCTATGGCTACACCTTC
CATSDQRRGSYGYTF
>-|TRBV29-1|TRBJ1-2|-
TGCAGCTCCGGGGGCAGGGAGGGAGGCTACACCTTC
CSSGGREGGYTF
>-|TRBV4-3|TRBJ1-2|-
TGCGCCAGCAGCCAAGGTGGACCGGGAGGTCTATATGGCTACACCTTC
CASSQGGPGGLYGYTF
>-|TRBV6-6|TRBJ2-3|-
TGTGCCAGCAGGAGGGACATCACAGATACGCAGTATTTT
CASRRDITDTQYF
>-|TRBV6-2/TRBV6-3|TRBJ1-3|-
-
CASSSGQAGNTIYF
>-|TRBV7-2|TRBJ1-1|-
TGTGCCAGCAGCTCCGACAGATGGGGAGCTTTCTTT
CASSSDRWGAFF
>-|TRBV10-3|TRBJ2-5|-
TGTGCCATCAGTGGTGGAGAGGGGCAAGAGACCCAGTACTTC
CAISGGEGQETQYF
>-|TRBV5-4|TRBJ1-1|once
TGTGCCAGCTCCGGGGGGGGCGGTCTCACGAACACTGAAGCTTTCTTT
CASSGGGGLTNTEAFF
>-|TRBV7-2|TRBJ1-2|-
TGTGCCAGCAGCTTAGAAGGGTGGGACTATGGCTACACCTTC
CASSLEGWDYGYTF
>TRBD2|TRBV19|TRBJ2-1|-
TGTGCCAGTAGCCGCGGGGGGCAACCCTACAATGAGCAGTTCTTC
CASSRGGQPYNEQFF
>-|TRBV5-6|TRBJ1-1|-
TGTGCCAGCAGCCCTCAAGCGACTCCGAACACTGAAGCTTTCTTT
CASSPQATPNTEAFF
>-|TRBV21-1|TRBJ2-7|-
TGTGCCAGCAGCAAAGTCTCCCCCCAGGGAGTCTACGAGCAGTACTTC
CASSKVSPQGVYEQYF
>-|TRBV7-9|TRBJ2-3|-
TGTGCCCCCAGTGCGGGGGCTACAGATACGCAGTATTTT
CAPSAGATDTQYF
>-|TRBV6-5|TRBJ1-5|-
TGTGCCAGCAGTAGAAATAGCAATCAGCCCCAGCATTTT
CASSRNSNQPQHF
>TRBD1|TRBV30|TRBJ1-4|-
TGTGCCTGCCAGGGACAGAATAATGAAAAACTGTTTTTT
CACQGQNNEKLFF
>-|TRBV6-1|TRBJ1-5|once
TGTGCCAGCAGTGATCAGGGAACGTTACCTCAGCCCCAGCATTTT
CASSDQGTLPQPQHF
>-|TRBV2|TRBJ1-6|-
TGTGCCAGCAGGGGGTACGGGGAGGGATCACCCCTCCACTTT
CASRGYGEGSPLHF
>-|TRBV27|TRBJ2-7|-
TGTGCCAGCTTTTGTTCCTACGAGCAGTACTTC
CASFCSYEQYF
>-|TRBV27|TRBJ2-3|-
TGTGCCAGCAGTCCCAGGGGACTAAGCACAGATACGCAGTATTTT
CASSPRGLSTDTQYF
>-|TRBV7-9|TRBJ2-2|-
TGTGCCAGCAGCTTAGTTATAGGCACCGGGGAGCTGTTTTTT
CASSLVIGTGELFF
>-|TRBV21-1|TRBJ1-6|-
TGTGCCAGCAGCAATCGCGGACAGCCATTAGTCTATAATTCACCCCTCCACTTT
CASSNRGQPLVYNSPLHF
>-|TRBV30|TRBJ1-2|-
TGTGCCTGGAGTGGGCGAGGGGACTATGGCTACACCTTC
CAWSGRGDYGYTF
>-|TRBV18|TRBJ1-2|-
TGTGCCAGCTCCCAAGGACAGATCAATGGCTACACCTTC
CASSQGQINGYTF
>-|TRBV5-8|TRBJ1-2|-
TGTGCCAGCAGCTTCGGGGACATCCCTAACTATGGCTACACCTTC
CASSFGDIPNYGYTF
>-|TRBV5-4|TRBJ2-7|once
TGTGCCAGCAGCGTGAGGGACGGATCCTACGAGCAGTACTTC
CASSVRDGSYEQYF